This TCR beta chain was obtained from a study of shared clonotypes between healthy human individuals. Deep level was the assay's run setting. Profiled with immunoSEQ multiplex PCR; TCRdb holds only in-frame clones, not every one. The sample carries about 2.4 million clones, around nine tenths recorded once. This CDR3 region has 14 residues. Germline values: CDR1 MNHNS, CDR2 SASEGT. The ends were cut back, 7 bases at V and 3 bases at J, with 15 bases in the middle. The TCR sequence derives from a man aged 18 to 30 in good health. The chain recombines TRBV6-1 with TRBJ1-1, with D tentatively TRBD1 (5 bases). The sample consisted of naive CD4+ T cells sorted from blood. Subset of the sample: CD45RA+ positively selected. CDR3 sequence (DNA): TGTGCCAGCATAACAGGAGGCCAGTACACTGAAGCTTTCTTT. The encoded protein is CASITGGQYTEAFF.